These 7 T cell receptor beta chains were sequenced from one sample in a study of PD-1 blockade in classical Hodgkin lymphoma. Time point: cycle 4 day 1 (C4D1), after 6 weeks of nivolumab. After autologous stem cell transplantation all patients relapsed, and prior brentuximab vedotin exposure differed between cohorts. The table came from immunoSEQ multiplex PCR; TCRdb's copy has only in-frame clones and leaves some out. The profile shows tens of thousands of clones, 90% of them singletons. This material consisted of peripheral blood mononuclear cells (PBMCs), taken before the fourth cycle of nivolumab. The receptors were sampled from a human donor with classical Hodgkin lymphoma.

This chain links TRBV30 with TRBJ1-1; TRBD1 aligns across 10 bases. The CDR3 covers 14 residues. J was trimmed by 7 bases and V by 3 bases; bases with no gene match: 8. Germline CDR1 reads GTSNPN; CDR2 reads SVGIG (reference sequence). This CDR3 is CAWSRTGGTSEAFF. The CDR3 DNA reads TGTGCCTGGAGCCGGACAGGGGGGACTAGTGAAGCTTTCTTT.

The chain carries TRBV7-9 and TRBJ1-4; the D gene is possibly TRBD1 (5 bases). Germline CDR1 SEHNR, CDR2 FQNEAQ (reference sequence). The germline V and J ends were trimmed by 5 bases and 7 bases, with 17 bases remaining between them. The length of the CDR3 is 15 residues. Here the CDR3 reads CASSPPLSRAEKLFF. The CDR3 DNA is TGTGCCAGCAGCCCACCCCTGAGCAGGGCTGAAAAACTGTTTTTT.

The CDR3 is CASSEDGATLYQPQHF. As DNA, the CDR3 is TGTGCCAGCAGTGAGGATGGGGCCACCCTTTATCAGCCCCAGCATTTT. The chain has TRBV6-1 and TRBJ1-5; possible D gene TRBD1, 5 bases. Trimming pared 3 bases from V and 5 bases from J, leaving 17 bases between. CDR3 size: 16 residues. Germline CDR1 MNHNS, CDR2 SASEGT.

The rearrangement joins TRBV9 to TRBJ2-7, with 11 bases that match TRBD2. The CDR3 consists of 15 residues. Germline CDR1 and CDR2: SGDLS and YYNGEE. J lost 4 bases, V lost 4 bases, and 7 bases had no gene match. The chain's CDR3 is CASSRTASGGYEQYF. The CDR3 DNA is TGTGCCAGCAGCCGCACGGCTAGCGGGGGGTACGAGCAGTACTTC. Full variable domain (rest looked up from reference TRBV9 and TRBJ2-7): DSGVTQTPKHLITATGQRVTLRCSPRSGDLSVYWYQQSLDQGLQFLIQYYNGEERAKGNILERFSAQQFPDLHSELNLSSLELGDSALYFCASSRTASGGYEQYFGPGTRLTVT.

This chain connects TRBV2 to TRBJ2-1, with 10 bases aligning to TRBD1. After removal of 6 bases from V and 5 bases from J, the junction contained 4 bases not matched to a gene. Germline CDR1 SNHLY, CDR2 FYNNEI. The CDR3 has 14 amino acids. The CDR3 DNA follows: TGTGCCAGCAGAATCGGGACAGGGGACAATGAGCAGTTCTTC. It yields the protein CASRIGTGDNEQFF.

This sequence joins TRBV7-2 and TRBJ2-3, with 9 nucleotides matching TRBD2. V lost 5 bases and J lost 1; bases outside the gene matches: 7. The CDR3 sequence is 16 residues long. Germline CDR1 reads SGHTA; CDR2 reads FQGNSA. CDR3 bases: TGTGCCAGCAGCCGCGGGGGGGCGGTCGGCACAGATACGCAGTATTTT. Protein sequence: CASSRGGAVGTDTQYF.

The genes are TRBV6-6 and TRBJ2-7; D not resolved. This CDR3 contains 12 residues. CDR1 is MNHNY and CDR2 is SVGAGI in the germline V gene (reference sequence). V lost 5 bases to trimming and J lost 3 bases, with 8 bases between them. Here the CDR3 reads CASSKQLYEQYF. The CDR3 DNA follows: TGTGCCAGCAGTAAACAGCTCTACGAGCAGTACTTC.